Reported below is one TCR beta chain. No antigen is known for it. Healthy adults negative for HIV, lacking recent acute infections or vaccinations, served as donors. Repertoires were generated with immunoSEQ multiplex PCR, while TCRdb's copy carries only in-frame clones and drops some. The repertoire includes a few million clones, just under 95% of them detected once, and 0.37% sits in the top ten. The V end lost 5 bases, the J end lost 5 bases, and 9 bases lay between the germline ends. This CDR3 region has 13 residues. Germline V gene data show CDR1 as PRHDT and CDR2 as FYEKMQ (reference sequence). The entry originates in a study of shared clonotypes between healthy human individuals. Findings and limits, study-wide: Despite large depth, rarefaction showed incomplete sorted-subset sequencing. Estimated richness was generally greater in naive than memory subsets.

This chain links TRBV13 with TRBJ2-2, with a weak D call TRBD2 (5 bases). The sequencing sample was made of naive CD4+ T cells from PBMCs. Indicated subset: CD45RA+ positively selected. The TCR comes from a man aged 18 to 29 in good health. Some clones in this sample may be carry-over from other donors' samples. CDR3 sequence reads: CASSSRGTGELFF. CDR3 nucleotides: TGTGCCAGCAGCAGCCGGGGAACCGGGGAGCTGTTTTTT.